This is a list of T cell receptor beta chains from one sample in a study of T cell repertoires in cytomegalovirus infection. TCRdb reanalysed the reads using MiXCR and keeps one entry per CDR3 protein. In the table there are some 220,000 distinct CDR3 sequences, 6% to 8% of which are singletons. Sequenced input: PBMCs. The receptor source for this set is a human donor in good health (CMV status not recorded). Some clones in this sample may be carry-over from other donors' samples. CDR3s include the opening cysteine and the closing phenylalanine or tryptophan. The D gene is left open where the match is weak. Expanded clones get a size class; other rows say once, few or many, or leave the size out.

j_call d_call v_call clone_size cdr3_aa cdr3_nt
TRBJ2-1 - TRBV29-1 many CSVEGAPNEQFF TGCAGCGTTGAGGGGGCTCCCAATGAGCAGTTCTTC
TRBJ2-7 - TRBV29-1 - CSARQAYEQYF TGCAGCGCCCGACAGGCCTACGAGCAGTACTTC
TRBJ2-1 TRBD1 TRBV29-1 - CSVGKQGQAYNEQFF TGCAGCGTTGGGAAACAGGGGCAGGCCTACAATGAGCAGTTCTTC
TRBJ2-7 - TRBV7-9 many CASSLGGTSSSYEQYF TGTGCCAGCAGCTTAGGCGGGACCTCCTCCTCCTACGAGCAGTACTTC
TRBJ2-5 - TRBV5-1 many CASSHEGYSQETQYF TGCGCCAGCAGCCACGAGGGGTACAGTCAAGAGACCCAGTACTTC
TRBJ2-2 TRBD1 TRBV5-6 many CASTRDREVGELFF TGTGCCAGCACTCGGGACAGGGAAGTCGGGGAGCTGTTTTTT
TRBJ2-2 - TRBV5-5 many CASSWNKVNTGELFF TGTGCCAGCAGCTGGAATAAAGTGAACACCGGGGAGCTGTTTTTT
TRBJ2-1 - TRBV20-1 - CSAVPGVKSVNEQFF TGCAGTGCCGTTCCGGGGGTTAAATCAGTCAATGAGCAGTTCTTC
TRBJ1-1 - TRBV7-2 many CASSLARGPRGTEAFF TGTGCCAGCAGCTTAGCGCGGGGCCCCAGGGGCACTGAAGCTTTCTTT
TRBJ1-2 - TRBV7-2 many CASSLTARGYTF TGTGCCAGCAGCTTAACAGCACGCGGCTACACCTTC
TRBJ2-5 - TRBV29-1 few CSGLTGGGETQYF TGCAGCGGTCTGACAGGAGGGGGAGAGACCCAGTACTTC
TRBJ2-3 - TRBV20-1 many CSTSTSFGPDTQYF TGCAGTACCTCTACCTCCTTCGGTCCAGATACGCAGTATTTT
TRBJ2-2 TRBD1 TRBV7-9 many CASSLPQGAVGELFF TGTGCCAGCAGCTTACCACAGGGGGCGGTCGGGGAGCTGTTTTTT
TRBJ1-1 - TRBV7-2 many CASSFRAGVNTEAFF TGTGCCAGCAGCTTCCGGGCCGGAGTGAACACTGAAGCTTTCTTT
TRBJ2-1 TRBD1 TRBV7-3 many CASSLATTGGKNEQFF TGTGCCAGCAGCTTAGCTACTACAGGGGGCAAGAATGAGCAGTTCTTC
TRBJ1-5 - TRBV18 many CASSPSGIGRQPQHF TGTGCCAGCTCACCAAGCGGGATCGGGCGTCAGCCCCAGCATTTT
TRBJ1-2 - TRBV6-2/TRBV6-3 - CATHTGSSNYGYTF TGTGCCACCCATACGGGCAGCTCTAACTATGGCTACACCTTC
TRBJ2-3 TRBD1 TRBV4-2 few CASSQEQGAGTDTQYF TGTGCCAGCAGCCAAGAGCAGGGGGCAGGCACAGATACGCAGTATTTT